This TCR beta chain was found in a study of early T cells in non-severe SARS-CoV-2 infection. The wider study: Sequencing input comprised bulk RNA from unsorted whole blood; chain pairing was not available. Notes on the study in general: The VDJdb matching leaned toward anti-spike CD8 responses and overlooked private and CD4 specificities.

This clonotype was seen a few times. Its antigen is not identified. Individual cDNA molecules were tagged with unique molecular identifiers. From the 5' RACE reads, TCRdb called clonotypes with MiXCR, one entry per CDR3 protein. Of about 50,000 distinct CDR3 sequences listed, 8% to 10% were seen once; the top ten hold around 4.4%. The CDR3 has 12 residues. V was trimmed by 5 bases and J by 2 bases, leaving 7 bases between them. Germline CDR1 KGHSH, CDR2 LQKENI. The chain couples TRBV18 to TRBJ2-7; D is uncertain. The TCR sequence derives from an adult who was a healthcare worker with PCR-confirmed SARS-CoV-2 infection or an uninfected control (not recorded which). Source material: whole blood. CDR3 protein: CASSSDPYEQYF. The CDR3 nucleotides read TGTGCCAGCTCATCGGACCCCTACGAGCAGTACTTC.